This T cell receptor (beta chain) was retrieved from a study of immune evolution from preneoplasia to lung adenocarcinoma. Overall study results and limits: From normal lung to invasive adenocarcinoma, top clone frequencies appeared to decrease.

The CDR3 extends over 13 amino acids. Trimming stripped 3 bases from V and 8 bases from J, with 13 bases between. CDR1 is SGHTA, CDR2 FQGNSA, per germline. Note on this clone: Its target is not known.

The data were produced by immunoSEQ multiplex PCR, yet TCRdb's version contains in-frame clones alone and is incomplete. The table lists thousands of clones, about 81% of them singletons. The clonotype was recovered from a person between 50 and 60 years old with lung adenocarcinoma. Material: FFPE invasive lung adenocarcinoma tissue. The genes are TRBV7-2 and TRBJ1-2, with D tentatively TRBD1 (5 bases). The CDR3 sequence is CASSFPRGRGYTF. For the CDR3, the DNA is TGTGCCAGCAGCTTCCCTCGGGGACGGGGCTACACCTTC.